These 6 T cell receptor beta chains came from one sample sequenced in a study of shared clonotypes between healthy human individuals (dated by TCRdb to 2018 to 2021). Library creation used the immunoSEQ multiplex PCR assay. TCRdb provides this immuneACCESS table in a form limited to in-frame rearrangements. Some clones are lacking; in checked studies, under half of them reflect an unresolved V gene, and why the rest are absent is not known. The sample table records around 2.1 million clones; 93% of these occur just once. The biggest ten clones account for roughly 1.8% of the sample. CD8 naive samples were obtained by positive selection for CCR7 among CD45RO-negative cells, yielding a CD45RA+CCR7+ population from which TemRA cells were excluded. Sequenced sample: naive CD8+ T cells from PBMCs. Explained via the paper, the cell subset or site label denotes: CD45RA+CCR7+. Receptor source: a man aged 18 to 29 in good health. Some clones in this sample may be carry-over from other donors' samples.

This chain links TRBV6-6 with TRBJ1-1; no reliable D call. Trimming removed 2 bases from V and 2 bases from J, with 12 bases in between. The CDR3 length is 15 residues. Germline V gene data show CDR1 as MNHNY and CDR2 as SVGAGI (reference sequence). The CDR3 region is CASSYKGGPNTEAFF. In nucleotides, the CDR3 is TGTGCCAGCAGTTACAAGGGAGGGCCCAACACTGAAGCTTTCTTT.

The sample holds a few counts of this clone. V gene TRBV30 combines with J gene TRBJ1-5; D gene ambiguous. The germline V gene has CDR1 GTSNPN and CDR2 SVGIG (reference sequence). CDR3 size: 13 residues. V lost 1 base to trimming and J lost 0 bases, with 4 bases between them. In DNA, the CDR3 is TGTGCCTGGAGTGGAGTTAGCAATCAGCCCCAGCATTTT. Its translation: CAWSGVSNQPQHF.

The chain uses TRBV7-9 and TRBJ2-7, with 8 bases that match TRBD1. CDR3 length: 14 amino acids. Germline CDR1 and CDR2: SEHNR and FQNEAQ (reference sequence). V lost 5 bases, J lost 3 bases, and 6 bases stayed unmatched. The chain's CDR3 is CASSHRQGHYEQYF. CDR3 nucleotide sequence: TGTGCCAGCAGCCACCGACAGGGGCACTACGAGCAGTACTTC.

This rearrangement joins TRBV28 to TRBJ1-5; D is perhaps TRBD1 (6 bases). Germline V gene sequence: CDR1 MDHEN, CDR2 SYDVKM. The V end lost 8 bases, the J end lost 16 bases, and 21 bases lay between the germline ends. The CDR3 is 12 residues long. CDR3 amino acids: CASGNKGGALHF. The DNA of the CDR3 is TGTGCCAGCGGGAACAAAGGGGGGGCGCTTCATTTT.

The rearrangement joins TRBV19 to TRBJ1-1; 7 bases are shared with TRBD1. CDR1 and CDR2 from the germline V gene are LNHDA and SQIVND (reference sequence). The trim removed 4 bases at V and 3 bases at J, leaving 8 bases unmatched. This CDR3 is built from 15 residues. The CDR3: CASSKDRGQYTEAFF. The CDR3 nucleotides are TGTGCCAGTAGTAAAGACCGGGGACAGTACACTGAAGCTTTCTTT.

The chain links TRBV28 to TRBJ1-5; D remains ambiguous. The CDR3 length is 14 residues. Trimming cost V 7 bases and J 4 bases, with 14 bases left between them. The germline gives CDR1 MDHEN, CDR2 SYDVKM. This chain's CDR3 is CASTPRRVNQPQHF. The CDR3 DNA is TGTGCCAGCACTCCAAGGAGGGTTAATCAGCCCCAGCATTTT. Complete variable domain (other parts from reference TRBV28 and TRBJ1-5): DVKVTQSSRYLVKRTGEKVFLECVQDMDHENMFWYRQDPGLGLRLIYFSYDVKMKEKGDIPEGYSVSREKKERFSLILESASTNQTSMYLCASTPRRVNQPQHFGDGTRLSIL.